This passage covers 13 T cell receptor beta chains from one sample sequenced in a study of blood T cell repertoires in COVID-19. The assay was immunoSEQ multiplex PCR, and TCRdb's table has in-frame clones only and misses some. The sample carries around 70,000 clones, about 90% recorded once. Sequenced sample: peripheral blood. Source of these receptors: a human donor in a cohort sampled during active COVID-19.

The chain uses TRBV19 and TRBJ1-2; D not resolved. Germline CDR1 reads LNHDA; CDR2 reads SQIVND (reference sequence). CDR3 length equals 14 residues. Trimming stripped 3 bases from V and 6 bases from J, with 14 bases between. The CDR3 DNA follows: TGTGCCAGTAGTATGGGCACCAACCTGGATGGCTACACCTTC. Residues: CASSMGTNLDGYTF.

This rearrangement joins TRBV7-6 to TRBJ1-2; unclear D gene. Between the trimmed V and J ends, which lost 7 bases and 3 bases, there was a span of 15 bases. This CDR3 region has 14 residues. The germline V gene encodes CDR1 SGHVS and CDR2 FNYEAQ. The CDR3: CASKPEGGDYGYTF. The CDR3 DNA sequence: TGTGCCAGCAAACCCGAAGGAGGTGACTATGGCTACACCTTC.

The V call is TRBV5-1, the J call TRBJ2-5; weak D call: TRBD1 (5 bases). Looked up from germline, CDR1 is SGHRS and CDR2 is YFSETQ. This CDR3 region has 14 residues. The ends were cut back, 4 bases at V and 5 bases at J, with 15 bases in the middle. The chain's CDR3 is CASSTPQGEETQYF. CDR3 sequence (DNA): TGCGCCAGCAGCACCCCCCAGGGTGAGGAGACCCAGTACTTC.

The J gene is TRBJ2-1, the V gene TRBV4-2, with 8 nucleotides matching TRBD1. Unmatched junction bases numbered 4, after V lost 3 bases and J lost 9 bases. This CDR3 has 13 amino acids. Germline loops: CDR1 LGHNA, CDR2 YNFKEQ. CDR3 sequence reads: CASSQPDRGEQFF. For the CDR3, the DNA is TGTGCCAGCAGCCAGCCCGACAGGGGTGAGCAGTTCTTC.

DNA for the CDR3: TGTGCCAGCTCGCGAACAGGAGGGACTGAAGCTTTCTTT. The encoded protein is CASSRTGGTEAFF. This chain links TRBV18 with TRBJ1-1; maybe TRBD1 (5 bases). The CDR3 runs to 13 residues. Germline V gene data show CDR1 as KGHSH and CDR2 as LQKENI. Between the trimmed V and J ends, which lost 6 bases and 5 bases, there was a span of 13 bases.

This rearrangement joins TRBV11-2 to TRBJ1-4; D perhaps matches TRBD1 (5 bases). The CDR3 extends over 14 amino acids. CDR1 is SGHAT, CDR2 FQNNGV, per germline. Trimming cost V 2 bases and J 12 bases, with 16 bases left between them. In nucleotides, the CDR3 is TGTGCCAGCAGCTTACCGACGTTGGGGGGAGAACTGTTTTTT. It yields the protein CASSLPTLGGELFF.

This chain uses TRBV7-8 with TRBJ1-4; D unresolved. This CDR3 is 15 amino acids long. The germline V and J ends were trimmed by 7 bases and 0 bases, with 12 bases remaining between them. CDR1 is SGHVS, CDR2 FQNEAQ, per germline. The CDR3 sequence: CASTTSSATNEKLFF. The CDR3 DNA is TGTGCCAGCACTACTTCGAGCGCAACTAATGAAAAACTGTTTTTT.

The chain combines TRBV19 with TRBJ2-7, with D perhaps TRBD1 (5 bases). The CDR3 loop spans 14 amino acids. CDR1 is LNHDA and CDR2 is SQIVND in the germline V gene (reference sequence). Trimming cost V 6 bases and J 1 base, with 13 bases left between them. The DNA for the CDR3 is TGTGCCAGTAGGGAACAGGATACTTCCTACGAGCAGTACTTC. It translates to CASREQDTSYEQYF.

CDR3 DNA: TGTGCCAGCAGCGTAGAAGGGGCGGGAGCCGGGGAGCTGTTTTTT. Residues: CASSVEGAGAGELFF. The chain joins TRBV9 to TRBJ2-2; 7 bases line up with TRBD2. This CDR3 comprises 15 residues. In germline, CDR1 is SGDLS, CDR2 YYNGEE. The V gene end was trimmed by 0 bases and the J gene end by 6 bases; junction bases not matched to a gene: 5.

This sequence joins TRBV19 and TRBJ2-2; no definite D call. The CDR3 extends over 11 amino acids. The germline gives CDR1 LNHDA, CDR2 SQIVND (reference sequence). Trimming shortened V by 6 bases and J by 6 bases, and 5 bases separated the two germline ends. The CDR3 nucleotides are TGTGCCAGTAGCCAGGCCGGGGAGCTGTTTTTT. It yields the protein CASSQAGELFF.

This clone has a single count. This sequence joins TRBV6-2 or TRBV6-3 and TRBJ1-1; 8 bases are a match to TRBD1. Losses at the gene ends were 5 bases for V and 7 bases for J; bases not matched to a gene: 15. This CDR3 contains 16 residues. Looked up from germline, CDR1 is MNHEY and CDR2 is SVGEGT. CDR3 region: CASSRPVGTGRLEAFF. The CDR3 DNA reads TGTGCCAGCAGTCGTCCCGTCGGGACAGGAAGGCTTGAAGCTTTCTTT.

The V call is TRBV19, the J call TRBJ2-3, with TRBD1 identical over 9 bases. There are 14 residues in the CDR3. Germline V gene data show CDR1 as LNHDA and CDR2 as SQIVND (reference sequence). After removal of 10 bases from V and 4 bases from J, the junction contained 9 bases not matched to a gene. The CDR3 DNA reads as TGTGCCACTACGGACAGGGGACGAGCAGATACGCAGTATTTT. It codes for CATTDRGRADTQYF.

The chain couples TRBV2 to TRBJ2-2; TRBD2 aligns across 10 bases. J gave up 4 bases and V 4 bases, and 6 bases lay outside the gene matches. The germline CDR1 and CDR2 sequences are SNHLY and FYNNEI. CDR3 size: 16 residues. CDR3 sequence: CASSVSGGPATGELFF. As DNA, the CDR3 is TGTGCCAGCAGTGTTAGCGGGGGGCCTGCCACCGGGGAGCTGTTTTTT.